These T cell receptor beta chains were read from a single sample in a study of regulatory T cells in long-lasting Graves disease. From the multiplex PCR reads, TCRdb called clonotypes with MiXCR, one entry per CDR3 protein. The sample holds some 500,000 distinct CDR3 sequences, about 14% seen once. These data are also associated with another study on T cells in Graves' hyperthyroidism and ophthalmopathy.

The sequencing here drew on peripheral blood mononuclear cells (PBMCs), taken at new diagnosis, from a patient treated with antithyroid drugs. The receptors stem from a young man with Graves disease. Each CDR3 is given with its conserved first and last residue. D genes are given only for firm matches. The size field is filled for only some rows; it gives once, few, many or a size class.

>13|TRBV27|TRBJ2-7|few|.
CASSHDDSYEQYF
TGTGCCAGCAGCCACGACGATTCCTACGAGCAGTACTTC
>19|TRBV12-3/TRBV12-4|TRBJ1-4|many|.
CASSLEGWNFPATNEKLFF
TGTGCCAGCAGTTTAGAAGGTTGGAACTTCCCAGCAACTAATGAAAAACTGTTTTTT
>11|TRBV20-1|TRBJ2-7|many|.
CSARDGHEQYF
TGCAGTGCTAGAGATGGGCACGAGCAGTACTTC
>13|TRBV12-5|TRBJ2-2|many|TRBD1
CASRQGAIGELFF
TGTGCTAGTCGACAGGGGGCGATCGGGGAGCTGTTTTTT
>19|TRBV3-1|TRBJ2-5|.|TRBD2
CASNLTSGYGMGEQETQYF
TGTGCCAGCAATCTGACTAGCGGGTATGGCATGGGGGAGCAAGAGACCCAGTACTTC
>15|TRBV13|TRBJ2-1|many|TRBD2
CASSQTSGGKNEQFF
TGTGCCAGCAGCCAGACTAGCGGGGGGAAAAATGAGCAGTTCTTC
>14|TRBV20-1|TRBJ2-1|many|TRBD2
CSAGLAGLYNEQFF
TGCAGTGCTGGGCTAGCGGGGTTATACAATGAGCAGTTCTTC
>16|TRBV19|TRBJ1-5|.|.
CASTGGEGRVNQPQHF
TGTGCCAGTACCGGCGGGGAGGGCAGGGTCAATCAGCCCCAGCATTTT
>11|TRBV11-2|TRBJ2-5|many|.
CASSFSGTQYF
TGTGCCAGCAGCTTTTCAGGGACCCAGTACTTC
>15|TRBV6-1|TRBJ2-3|few|TRBD2
CASRLGGRTTDTQYF
TGTGCCAGCAGGCTGGGCGGGAGGACCACAGATACGCAGTATTTT
>12|TRBV29-1|TRBJ1-1|many|.
CSVVTVNTEAFF
TGCAGCGTTGTGACAGTGAACACTGAAGCTTTCTTT
>10|TRBV5-1|TRBJ2-1|many|.
CASGGSEQFF
TGCGCCAGCGGGGGGAGTGAGCAGTTCTTC
>16|TRBV9|TRBJ1-4|few|.
CASSPQVGTINEKLFF
TGTGCCAGCAGCCCCCAAGTTGGTACTATTAATGAAAAACTGTTTTTT
>16|TRBV12-3/TRBV12-4|TRBJ2-4|many|TRBD2
CASSQRLAGESFIQYF
TGTGCCAGCAGTCAGAGACTAGCGGGAGAGAGCTTCATTCAGTACTTC
>13|TRBV30|TRBJ2-5|.|TRBD2
CAWSVSGPFPQYF
TGTGCCTGGAGTGTTAGCGGGCCATTTCCCCAATACTTC
>12|TRBV30|TRBJ2-7|many|.
CAWSVNGREQYF
TGTGCCTGGAGTGTTAACGGACGCGAGCAGTACTTC
>13|TRBV24-1|TRBJ2-7|many|TRBD1
CATSDGTAYEQYF
TGTGCCACCAGTGACGGGACAGCCTACGAGCAGTACTTC
>14|TRBV29-1|TRBJ1-4|many|.
CSVELRDLGEKLFF
TGCAGCGTTGAACTCCGGGACTTAGGTGAAAAACTGTTTTTT
>19|TRBV20-1|TRBJ2-1|.|TRBD2
CSARATGTSGMYSYNEQFF
TGCAGTGCTAGAGCTACCGGGACTAGCGGCATGTACTCCTACAATGAGCAGTTCTTC
>13|TRBV9|TRBJ2-1|few|TRBD2
CASSNTSGRGKFF
TGTGCCAGCAGCAATACTAGCGGGAGGGGTAAGTTCTTC
>15|TRBV11-1|TRBJ2-3|.|.
CASSQTLLSTDTQYF
TGTGCCAGCAGCCAGACACTTCTTAGCACAGATACGCAGTATTTT
>13|TRBV29-1|TRBJ2-7|many|TRBD2
CSAASGTPYEQYF
TGCAGCGCGGCTAGCGGGACCCCCTACGAGCAGTACTTC
>15|TRBV6-2/TRBV6-3|TRBJ2-7|many|.
CASSELPQGTYEQYF
TGTGCCAGCAGTGAACTACCCCAGGGGACCTACGAGCAGTACTTC
>18|TRBV12-3/TRBV12-4|TRBJ2-7|many|TRBD2
CASTPLGDISGINYEQYF
TGTGCCAGCACCCCACTCGGTGATATCAGCGGGATCAACTACGAGCAGTACTTC